Each of the 8 T cell receptor beta chains below was sequenced from the same sample in a study of CD8 T cells in ankylosing spondylitis. Their antigen targets remain unknown. General study findings and limits: A motif of fewer than ten highly homologous TCR beta variants was seen as apparently characteristic of ankylosing spondylitis blood.

TCRdb processed the 5' RACE reads anew with MiXCR; each CDR3 protein has one entry. The profile shows 400,000 to 450,000 distinct CDR3 sequences, more than 15% of them singletons. The specimen sequenced was blood, either unsorted or a sorted T cell fraction (not recorded which). These receptor sequences come from a male donor with ankylosing spondylitis.

This sequence joins TRBV9 and TRBJ2-1, with TRBD2 matching over 16 bases. Germline CDR1 and CDR2: SGDLS and YYNGEE. The CDR3 is 17 amino acids. V lost 0 bases and J lost 9; bases outside the gene matches: 6. The CDR3, as DNA: TGTGCCAGCAGCGTAGTGGCCGGGACTAGCGGGAGGGGTGAGCAGTTCTTC. The encoded protein is CASSVVAGTSGRGEQFF.

This clonotype was found a few times. V usage is TRBV12-3 or TRBV12-4 and J usage is TRBJ1-2, with 10 bases matching TRBD1. This CDR3 is 14 amino acids long. Losses at the gene ends were 8 bases for V and 3 bases for J; bases not matched to a gene: 6. In DNA form, the CDR3 reads TGTGCCAGCCTCAGGACAGGGGGACACTATGGCTACACCTTC. This encodes CASLRTGGHYGYTF.

This rearrangement joins TRBV7-8 to TRBJ2-2; D unresolved. Trimming stripped 1 base from V and 4 bases from J, with 7 bases between. CDR1 SGHVS and CDR2 FQNEAQ come from the germline V gene. This CDR3 region has 14 residues. CDR3 sequence reads: CASSLEGRTGELFF. The CDR3 nucleotides are TGTGCCAGCAGCTTAGAGGGCCGCACCGGGGAGCTGTTTTTT. Full variable domain (outside the CDR3, taken from reference TRBV7-8 and TRBJ2-2): GAGVSQSPRYKVAKRGQDVALRCDPISGHVSLFWYQQALGQGPEFLTYFQNEAQLDKSGLPSDRFFAERPEGSVSTLKIQRTQQEDSAVYLCASSLEGRTGELFFGEGSRLTVL.

The chain uses TRBV11-3 and TRBJ2-2, with 7 bases lining up with TRBD1. Trimming cost V 5 bases and J 4 bases; bases outside gene matches: 10. CDR1 is SGHNT, CDR2 YENEEA, per germline. CDR3 length: 16 amino acids. The CDR3 region has the DNA TGTGCCAGCAGCCCTACGAGGGGGCGCGGCACCGGGGAGCTGTTTTTT. Residues: CASSPTRGRGTGELFF.

This clonotype was seen a handful of times. The chain employs TRBV11-2 and TRBJ2-7; no reliable D call. The germline V gene encodes CDR1 SGHAT and CDR2 FQNNGV. Trimming took 5 bases from V and 2 from J, leaving 13 bases between them. CDR3 length: 14 residues. The CDR3 nucleotides read TGTGCCAGCAGCCAAACGACGGAAACCTACGAGCAGTACTTC. Translated: CASSQTTETYEQYF.

This chain uses TRBV10-3 with TRBJ1-1, with D unresolved. CDR1 and CDR2 from the germline V gene are ENHRY and SYGVKD. Trimming shortened V by 6 bases and J by 3 bases, and 11 bases separated the two germline ends. This CDR3 has 13 amino acids. The CDR3 reads CAIRRQLDTEAFF. In nucleotides, the CDR3 is TGTGCCATCAGACGGCAATTAGACACTGAAGCTTTCTTT.

The rearrangement links TRBV7-6 to TRBJ2-1; TRBD2 is a possible D gene (7 bases). The CDR3 consists of 15 residues. The germline CDR1 and CDR2 sequences are SGHVS and FNYEAQ. Trimming shortened V by 1 base and J by 4 bases, and 11 bases separated the two germline ends. The CDR3 here is CASSLVRGAYNEQFF. The CDR3 DNA reads as TGTGCCAGCAGCTTAGTACGGGGGGCTTACAATGAGCAGTTCTTC.

For the CDR3, the DNA is TGTGCCTGGAGCCGGGACAGGCTGAACACTGAAGCTTTCTTT. It yields the protein CAWSRDRLNTEAFF. The V gene is TRBV30, the J gene TRBJ1-1; TRBD1 aligns across 8 bases. The CDR3 contains 14 residues. Trimming removed 3 bases from V and 0 bases from J; junction bases left unmatched: 3. Germline-derived CDR1 and CDR2 are GTSNPN and SVGIG (reference sequence).